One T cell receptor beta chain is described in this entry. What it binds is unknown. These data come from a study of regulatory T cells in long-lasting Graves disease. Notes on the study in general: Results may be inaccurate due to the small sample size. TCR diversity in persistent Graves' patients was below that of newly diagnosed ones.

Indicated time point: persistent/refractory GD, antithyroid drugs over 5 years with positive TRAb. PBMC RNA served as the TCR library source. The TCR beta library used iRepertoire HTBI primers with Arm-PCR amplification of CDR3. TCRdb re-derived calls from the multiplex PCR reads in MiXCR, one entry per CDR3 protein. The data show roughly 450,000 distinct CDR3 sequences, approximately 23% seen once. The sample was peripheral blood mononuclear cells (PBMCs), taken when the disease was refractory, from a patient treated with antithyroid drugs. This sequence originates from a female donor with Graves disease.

As DNA, the CDR3 is TGTGCCAGCAGCCCCGGGGGGGGTCCCACCTACGAGCAGTACTTC. This translates into CASSPGGGPTYEQYF. The gene calls are TRBV7-2 and TRBJ2-7, with 8 nucleotides matching TRBD2. V lost 5 bases and J lost 2; bases outside the gene matches: 8. The CDR3 runs 15 residues. The V gene's germline CDR1 is SGHTA and CDR2 FQGNSA.